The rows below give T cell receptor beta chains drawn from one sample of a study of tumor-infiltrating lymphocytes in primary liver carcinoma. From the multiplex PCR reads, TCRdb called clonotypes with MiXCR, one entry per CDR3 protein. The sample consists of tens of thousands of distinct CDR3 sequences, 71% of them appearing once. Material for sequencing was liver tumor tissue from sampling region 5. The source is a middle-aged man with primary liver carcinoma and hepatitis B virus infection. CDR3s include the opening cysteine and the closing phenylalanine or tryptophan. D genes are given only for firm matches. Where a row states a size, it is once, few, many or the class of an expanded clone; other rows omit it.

CASSLERKYVYTF TGTGCCAGCAGCTTAGAGAGGAAGTATGTCTACACCTTC TRBV11-2 . TRBJ1-2 .
CAISGDRGNTETFF TGTGCCATCAGTGGGGACAGAGGGAACACTGAAACTTTCTTT TRBV10-3 . TRBJ1-1 TRBD1
CTSSSLASGGGGGELLF TGTACCAGCAGCTCCCTTGCCAGCGGAGGGGGGGGCGGGGAGCTGTTATTT TRBV7-8 once TRBJ2-2 .
CASSQGVYEQYF TGTGCCAGCAGCCAGGGGGTCTACGAGCAGTACTTC TRBV11-2 . TRBJ2-7 TRBD1
CSVVQGGSYQETQYF TGCAGCGTTGTGCAGGGAGGCTCTTATCAAGAGACCCAGTACTTC TRBV29-1 . TRBJ2-5 .
CASRDGWYEQYF TGTGCTAGCAGGGACGGGTGGTACGAGCAGTACTTC TRBV7-8 . TRBJ2-7 .
CASSLGGGSSYNEQFF TGCGCCAGCAGCTTGGGAGGCGGGAGCTCCTACAATGAGCAGTTCTTC TRBV5-1 many TRBJ2-1 TRBD2
CASSDSDYGEQFF TGTGCCAGCAGTGATTCGGATTACGGTGAGCAGTTCTTC TRBV2 once TRBJ2-1 .
CASSLVGGSTDTQYF TGTGCCAGCAGCTTAGTCGGAGGTAGCACAGATACGCAATATTTT TRBV7-9 . TRBJ2-3 .
CASSLSAASYEQYF TGTGCCAGCAGTCTTTCCGCGGCCTCCTACGAGCAGTACTTC TRBV6-6 . TRBJ2-7 .
CASGLTDAAYEQYF TGTGCCAGCGGCTTAACTGACGCTGCCTACGAGCAGTACTTT TRBV11-2 . TRBJ2-7 .
CASNLEPGTYEQYF TGTGCCAGCAATTTAGAGCCAGGGACTTACGAGCAGTACTTC TRBV28 . TRBJ2-7 .
CANCSLTSGRPDEQFF TGTGCCAACTGTTCCCTGACTAGCGGGAGGCCGGATGAGCAGTTCTTC TRBV12-3/TRBV12-4 once TRBJ2-1 TRBD2
CASSLVTSGYYEQYF TGTGCCAGCAGCTTAGTGACTAGCGGTTACTACGAGCAGTACTTC TRBV7-6 . TRBJ2-7 TRBD2
CASSQVTNLPQHF TGCGCCAGTAGCCAAGTCACCAACTTACCCCAGCATTTT TRBV4-1 . TRBJ1-5 .
CSTLMTGNYGYTF TGCAGTACCCTAATGACAGGGAACTATGGCTACACCTTC TRBV29-1 . TRBJ1-2 TRBD1
CSVDDRRAGDTQYF TGCAGCGTTGATGACAGGAGGGCAGGAGATACACAGTATTTT TRBV29-1 . TRBJ2-3 .
CNVEDGTSGSCEQYF TGCAACGTTGAAGACGGGACTAGCGGGAGCTGCGAGCAGTACTTC TRBV29-1 . TRBJ2-7 TRBD2
CASSPSRTGKSTGELFF TGTGCCAGCAGCCCTTCCCGGACAGGGAAAAGTACCGGGGAGCTGTTTTTT TRBV5-4 many TRBJ2-2 TRBD1
CASRPGTGNPPLHF TGTGCCAGCAGACCCGGGACGGGAAATCCACCCCTCCACTTT TRBV6-5 . TRBJ1-6 .
CVSSNPSGYGVLNKQFF TGCGTCAGCAGCAACCCCTCCGGCTATGGAGTCCTGAATAAGCAGTTCTTC TRBV4-1 . TRBJ2-1 .
CADSLEFLETQYF TGTGCCGACAGCTTAGAATTTCTGGAGACCCAGTACTTC TRBV11-2 . TRBJ2-5 .
CATSPYPTVDTQYF TGTGCCACCAGTCCCTACCCCACCGTAGATACGCAGTATTTT TRBV24-1 many TRBJ2-3 .
CASSKVSPRAGVYFEQFF TGTGCCAGCAGCAAAGTTAGCCCAAGGGCAGGGGTTTATTTTGAGCAATTCTTC TRBV6-5 . TRBJ2-1 .
CAGSGGQGYATNTGKLFF TGTGCCGGCAGTGGGGGACAGGGGTACGCAACGAACACCGGGAAGCTGTTTTTT TRBV6-1 . TRBJ2-2 TRBD1
CASSSLAGGADTQYF TGTGCCAGCAGTTCCTTAGCGGGAGGGGCAGATACGCAGTATTTT TRBV6-1 many TRBJ2-3 TRBD2
CASRRSSYNEQFF TGTGCCAGCAGGAGGAGCTCCTACAATGAGCAGTTCTTC TRBV6-5 many TRBJ2-1 .
CSVSWGGAPKVETRYF TGCAGCGTCTCCTGGGGGGGGGCCCCTAAGGTGGAGACCCGGTACTTC TRBV29-1 . TRBJ2-5 .
CASSYAPRGQNTEAFF TGTGCCAGCAGTTATGCTCCTCGGGGCCAAAACACTGAAGCTTTCTTT TRBV6-5 many TRBJ1-1 .
CASSFIPTGGSYEEYF TGTGCCAGCAGTTTCATACCGACCGGGGGTTCCTACGAGGAGTACTTC TRBV6-5 . TRBJ2-7 .
CASSQLAGTDTQYF TGTGCCAGCAGTCAACTAGCGGGAACAGATACGCAATATTTT TRBV6-5 . TRBJ2-3 TRBD2
CANSSAQGDGQYF TGTGCCAACAGCTCTGCCCAGGGGGACGGGCAGTACTTC TRBV11-2 . TRBJ2-7 TRBD1
CASGTGGDNQQFF TGCGCCAGCGGGACAGGGGGAGACAATCAGCAGTTCTTC TRBV10-2 many TRBJ2-1 TRBD1
CASSSKTGQGASYNSPLHF TGTGCCAGCAGCTCTAAAACTGGACAGGGGGCCTCCTATAATTCACCCCTCCACTTT TRBV7-3 few TRBJ1-6 TRBD1
CASSSRDSADTQHF TGTGCCAGCAGCTCTCGGGACAGCGCAGATACGCAGCATTTT TRBV11-2 . TRBJ1-5 TRBD1
CASSLVLGRGASGYEQYF TGTGCCAGCAGCTTAGTATTAGGCAGGGGCGCGAGTGGCTACGAGCAGTACTTC TRBV7-8 many TRBJ2-7 .
CASSLGSSGRAGTDTQYF TGTGCCAGCAGCTTAGGCAGTAGCGGGAGGGCCGGCACAGATACGCAGTATTTT TRBV7-9 many TRBJ2-3 TRBD2
CASNQAVRVTLRSGNTIYF TGCGCCAGCAACCAAGCCGTAAGGGTAACGCTACGGTCTGGAAACACCATATATTTT TRBV4-1 . TRBJ1-3 .
CASSHPQGANYNEQFF TGCGCCAGCAGCCATCCGCAGGGGGCGAATTATAATGAGCAGTTCTTC TRBV4-1 many TRBJ2-1 TRBD1
CAISRTGLGTEAFF TGTGCCATCAGCCGAACAGGGTTGGGCACTGAAGCTTTCTTT TRBV10-3 . TRBJ1-1 .
CASSQEGSHDEQFF TGCGCCAGCAGCCAGGAGGGGTCCCACGATGAGCAGTTCTTC TRBV4-1 once TRBJ2-1 .
CATCMQFGRGEKLFF TGTGCCACCTGTATGCAGTTTGGACGGGGTGAAAAACTGTTTTTT TRBV19 . TRBJ1-4 .
CASSLNVQETQYF TGTGCCAGCAGCTTAAATGTACAAGAGACCCAGTACTTC TRBV7-9 medium-sized TRBJ2-5 .
CASSLGPGVTGELFF TGCGCCAGCAGCTTGGGTCCGGGGGTCACCGGGGAGCTGTTTTTT TRBV5-1 many TRBJ2-2 .
CASSSRGRARETQYF TGTGCCAGCAGCTCCCGGGGGAGAGCGAGAGAGACCCAGTACTTC TRBV13 many TRBJ2-5 .
CSVAGTGSSYEQYF TGCAGCGTAGCCGGGACAGGGAGCTCCTACGAGCAGTACTTC TRBV29-1 many TRBJ2-7 TRBD1
CSVATLSDRGPNGYTF TGCAGCGTCGCAACCCTATCGGACAGGGGGCCGAATGGCTACACCTTC TRBV29-1 many TRBJ1-2 TRBD1
CAGSSNPSGSGDTQYF TGCGCCGGCAGCTCGAATCCTAGCGGGAGTGGAGATACGCAGTATTTT TRBV5-1 . TRBJ2-3 TRBD2
CVSRPLANTDTQYF TGTGTCAGCAGGCCTCTAGCGAACACAGATACGCAGTATTTT TRBV5-6 . TRBJ2-3 .
CAISRLFIYEQYF TGTGCCATCTCCCGCCTATTCATCTACGAGCAGTACTTC TRBV28 . TRBJ2-7 .
CSVKTGGTDTHYF TGCAGCGTTAAGACAGGGGGTACAGATACTCATTATTTT TRBV29-1 . TRBJ2-3 TRBD1
CAIRPTSGAYNEQFF TGTGCCATCAGGCCGACTAGCGGAGCCTACAATGAGCAGTTCTTC TRBV15 . TRBJ2-1 TRBD2
CSGGTSNTEALF TGCAGCGGCGGGACAAGCAACACTGAAGCTCTCTTT TRBV29-1 once TRBJ1-1 .
CASRGMGTDTQYF TGTGCCAGCAGAGGGATGGGCACAGATACGCAGTATTTT TRBV6-5 many TRBJ2-3 .
CASSYSAMAGRAYNEEFF TGTGCCAGCAGTTACTCCGCTATGGCGGGAAGGGCCTACAATGAGGAGTTCTTC TRBV6-6 . TRBJ2-1 .
CASTEAAGMGGNQPQHF TGTGCCAGCACTGAAGCGGCGGGGATGGGCGGCAATCAGCCCCAGCATTTT TRBV6-1 . TRBJ1-5 .
CASSRGTPSYEQHF TGTGCCAGCAGCCGGGGAACCCCCTCCTACGAGCAGCACTTC TRBV7-8 . TRBJ2-7 .